Listed below are T cell receptor beta chains from one sample, sequenced in a study of beta chain features in type 1 diabetes. Sequencing was performed with immunoSEQ multiplex PCR; in TCRdb, only in-frame clones are kept and a portion is missing. The sample consists of roughly 300,000 clones, 8% of them appearing once. Sequences were obtained from central memory CD4+ T cells from blood. These receptors all come from a woman aged 18 to 35 in good health. Both conserved end residues are trimmed from each CDR3. D genes are given only for firm matches.

v_call: TRBV7-9
d_call: NA
cdr3_aa: ASSSGEGTQY

v_call: TRBV5-4
d_call: NA
cdr3_aa: ASSLAGRGRTGANVLT

v_call: TRBV29-1
d_call: NA
cdr3_aa: SVMGISTDTQY

v_call: TRBV6-1
d_call: NA
cdr3_aa: ASSEAGAGVNEQF

v_call: TRBV6-6
d_call: NA
cdr3_aa: AISERAGPHTEAF

v_call: TRBV15
d_call: TRBD1
cdr3_aa: ATSRDRGQETQY

v_call: TRBV6-7
d_call: NA
cdr3_aa: ASSYWIFPRLIFPPVSHNEQF

v_call: TRBV5-5
d_call: NA
cdr3_aa: ASSLGPLNEQF

v_call: TRBV11-2
d_call: TRBD1
cdr3_aa: ASSFRSWDRGFTEAF

v_call: TRBV7-9
d_call: TRBD1
cdr3_aa: ASSSSATGKGETQY

v_call: TRBV6-6
d_call: NA
cdr3_aa: ASSYSSRGQNTEAF

v_call: TRBV7-2
d_call: NA
cdr3_aa: ASSSQRGTDTQY

v_call: TRBV6-5
d_call: NA
cdr3_aa: ASHSPGSGANVLT

v_call: TRBV29-1
d_call: TRBD1
cdr3_aa: SVTRGQGGYEQY

v_call: TRBV7-9
d_call: NA
cdr3_aa: ASSLVARSGANVLT